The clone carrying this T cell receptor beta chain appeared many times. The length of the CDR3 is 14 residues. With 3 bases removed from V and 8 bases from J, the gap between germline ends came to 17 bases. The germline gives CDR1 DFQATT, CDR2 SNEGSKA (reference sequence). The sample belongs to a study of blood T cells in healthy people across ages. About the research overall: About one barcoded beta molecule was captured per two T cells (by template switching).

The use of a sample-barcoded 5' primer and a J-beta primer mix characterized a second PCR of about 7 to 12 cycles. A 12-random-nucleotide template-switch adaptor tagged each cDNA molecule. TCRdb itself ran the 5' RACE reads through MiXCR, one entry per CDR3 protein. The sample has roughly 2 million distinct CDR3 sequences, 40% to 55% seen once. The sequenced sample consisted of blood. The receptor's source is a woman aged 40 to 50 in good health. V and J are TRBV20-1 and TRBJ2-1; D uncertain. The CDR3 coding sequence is TGCAGTGCTAGTAGGGTCGGGCCGTTGGATGAGCAGTTCTTC. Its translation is CSASRVGPLDEQFF.